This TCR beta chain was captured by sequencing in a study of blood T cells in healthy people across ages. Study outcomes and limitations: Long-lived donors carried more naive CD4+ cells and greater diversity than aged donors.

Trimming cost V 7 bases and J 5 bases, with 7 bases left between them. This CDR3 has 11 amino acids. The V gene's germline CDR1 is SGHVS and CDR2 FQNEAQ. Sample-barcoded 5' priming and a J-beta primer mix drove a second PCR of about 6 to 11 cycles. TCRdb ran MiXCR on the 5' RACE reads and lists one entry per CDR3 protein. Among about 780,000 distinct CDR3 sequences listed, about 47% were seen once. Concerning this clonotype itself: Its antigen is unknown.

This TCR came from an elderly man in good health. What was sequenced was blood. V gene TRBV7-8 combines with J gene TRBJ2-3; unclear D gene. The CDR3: CASTFEDTQYF. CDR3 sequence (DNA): TGTGCCAGCACCTTTGAAGATACGCAGTATTTT.